This T cell receptor (beta chain) was captured in a study of vaccination and CD4 T cells after COVID-19. Germline V gene sequence: CDR1 SGHTA, CDR2 FQGNSA. V trimming: 1 base; J trimming: 5 bases; junction bases outside the gene matches: 13. This CDR3 has 17 residues. The table lists this clonotype with a few counts. Its specificity is unknown. As to treatment: approximately nine-day PBMC culture with coronavirus spike peptide pools or control peptides (ViraFEST assay). March to December 2020 was the span of positive PCR dates, which predated US Alpha, Beta and Delta variants. Sequencing of the DNA from cultured CD4+ T cells was carried out with the Oncomine TCR Beta short-read assay. Genomic DNA extraction was carried out from cultured CD4+ T cells. Using its own MiXCR run on the PCR reads, TCRdb lists one record per CDR3 protein. The sample lists 7,500 or so distinct CDR3 sequences; around 79% were seen once.

The gene calls are TRBV7-2 and TRBJ1-2; 7 nucleotides agree with TRBD1. Sequencing used CD4+ T cells from blood, cultured in vitro. The sequence derives from a human donor who had recovered from COVID-19. The chain's CDR3 is CASSLVRGAGGKYGYTF. The CDR3 bases are TGTGCCAGCAGCTTAGTCCGCGGCGCAGGGGGGAAGTATGGCTACACCTTC.